These 18 T cell receptor beta chains were all obtained from the same sample, sequenced in a study of shared T cell receptors in the human thymus. The repertoire was sequenced with immunoSEQ multiplex PCR; TCRdb's copy has only in-frame clones and lacks some. The sample includes around 730,000 clones, approximately 83% of them seen just once. The same specimen was also included in a second study, on human thymus T cells.

Sequences were obtained from thymocytes. These receptors were obtained from a girl under three years old with a congenital heart defect.

The chain recombines TRBV19 with TRBJ1-2, with D uncertain. The germline V gene encodes CDR1 LNHDA and CDR2 SQIVND (reference sequence). Trimming cost V 8 bases and J 4 bases, with 20 bases left between them. This CDR3 has 15 amino acids. CDR3 sequence (DNA): TGTGCCAGTGGGATATACTCCGGGAAGCCCTATGGCTACACCTTC. Translating it yields CASGIYSGKPYGYTF.

The rearrangement links TRBV6-6 to TRBJ1-5, with D possibly matching TRBD1 (5 bases). Germline-derived CDR1 and CDR2 are MNHNY and SVGAGI (reference sequence). The ends were cut back, 5 bases at V and 3 bases at J, with 17 bases in the middle. The CDR3 totals 16 residues. In DNA form, the CDR3 reads TGTGCCAGCAGTACCCACTCCGACAGATTCAATCAGCCCCAGCATTTT. The encoded protein is CASSTHSDRFNQPQHF.

J is TRBJ2-2 and V is TRBV19; TRBD1 aligns across 7 bases. The CDR3 covers 17 residues. V lost 6 bases and J lost 0; bases outside the gene matches: 10. Germline V CDR1 and CDR2: LNHDA, SQIVND (reference sequence). In DNA form, the CDR3 reads TGTGCCAGTAGCCCCGACCCCGGGACAGCGAACACCGGGGAGCTGTTTTTT. Its translation is CASSPDPGTANTGELFF.

The rearrangement links TRBV2 to TRBJ2-3; no reliable D call. The V gene lost 7 bases and the J gene lost 0 bases, with 5 bases spanning the gap. This CDR3 has 12 residues. Germline V lookup: CDR1 SNHLY, CDR2 FYNNEI. The CDR3 is CASTTSTDTQYF. Written as DNA, the CDR3 is TGTGCCAGCACCACTAGCACAGATACGCAGTATTTT.

The chain employs TRBV6-5 and TRBJ2-7, with 9 positions matching TRBD1. The germline CDR1 and CDR2 sequences are MNHEY and SVGAGI. CDR3 length: 15 residues. J was trimmed by 2 bases and V by 4 bases; bases with no gene match: 6. CDR3: CASSLAGTGTYEQYF. The CDR3 DNA reads TGTGCCAGCAGTTTAGCCGGGACAGGGACCTACGAGCAGTACTTC.

This rearrangement joins TRBV14 to TRBJ1-2, with unresolved D. The CDR3 runs 18 residues. Looked up from germline, CDR1 is SGHDN and CDR2 is FVKESK. V dropped 3 bases and J dropped 8 bases, with 28 bases sitting between them. The CDR3 here is CASSQRTGSSSAPRGYTF. In DNA, the CDR3 is TGTGCCAGCAGCCAGAGGACGGGGAGCTCGTCCGCCCCTCGGGGCTACACCTTC.

This chain uses TRBV19 with TRBJ1-2; TRBD1 aligns across 9 bases. CDR3 length equals 19 residues. The germline gives CDR1 LNHDA, CDR2 SQIVND (reference sequence). J was trimmed by 4 bases and V by 3 bases; bases with no gene match: 18. The CDR3: CASSISSDRGSGKSYGYTF. The DNA for the CDR3 is TGTGCCAGTAGTATTTCCTCGGACAGGGGTAGTGGAAAAAGCTATGGCTACACCTTC.

The V and J genes are TRBV1 and TRBJ2-2; the table gives TRBD2 as D, unverified against the DNA. TRBV1 corresponds to a pseudogene. The CDR3 extends over 20 amino acids. CDR3 sequence: CTSSQIRYHSGGENTGELFF. The CDR3 nucleotides read TGCACCAGCAGCCAGATCCGCTACCATAGCGGGGGGGAAAACACCGGGGAGCTGTTTTTT.

This clone has a handful of counts. This chain uses TRBV27 with TRBJ1-1, with 7 bases lining up with TRBD1. Germline CDR1 MNHEY, CDR2 SMNVEV (reference sequence). V shed 6 bases and J 1 base; nucleotides not matched to a gene: 8. The length of the CDR3 is 15 residues. For the CDR3, the DNA is TGTGCCAGCAGGGGCGGGACAGAGACGAACACTGAAGCTTTCTTT. It specifies CASRGGTETNTEAFF.

This chain links TRBV25-1 with TRBJ1-6; perhaps TRBD1 as D (5 bases). The CDR3 totals 18 residues. The germline V gene has CDR1 MGHDK and CDR2 SYGVNS. V was shortened by 4 bases and J by 0 bases, with 16 bases between the two germline ends. The CDR3 DNA is TGTGCCAGCAGTGCTATTGGACACCTGAGCTCCTATAATTCACCCCTCCACTTT. It is translated as CASSAIGHLSSYNSPLHF.

The gene calls are TRBV5-1 and TRBJ2-7, with D tentatively TRBD1 (6 bases). The CDR3 runs to 14 residues. Between the trimmed V and J ends, which lost 2 bases and 2 bases, there was a span of 11 bases. Germline V gives CDR1 SGHRS, CDR2 YFSETQ. CDR3 protein: CASSLQGEPYEQYF. Here the CDR3 DNA reads TGCGCCAGCAGCTTACAGGGAGAACCCTACGAGCAGTACTTC.

This chain connects TRBV6-1 to TRBJ2-7; D possibly corresponds to TRBD2 (5 bases). The germline V gene has CDR1 MNHNS and CDR2 SASEGT. The CDR3 totals 15 residues. V lost 2 bases and J 1 base, leaving 12 bases between the germline ends. Written as DNA, the CDR3 is TGTGCCAGCAGTGAATCAGGTACGGGATCCTACGAGCAGTACTTC. Protein: CASSESGTGSYEQYF.

V usage is TRBV28 and J usage is TRBJ1-2; D not certain. CDR3 size: 14 residues. Germline V gene sequence: CDR1 MDHEN, CDR2 SYDVKM. V was cut by 3 bases and J by 7 bases, with 15 bases left in between. The CDR3 DNA is TGTGCCAGCAGTTTCGGTGACCCTCCGGGTGGCTACACCTTC. It codes for CASSFGDPPGGYTF.

This clone has just a few counts. The chain employs TRBV5-1 and TRBJ1-1; no clear D. This CDR3 is 14 amino acids long. Germline V lookup: CDR1 SGHRS, CDR2 YFSETQ. V lost 5 bases and J 0 bases, leaving 11 bases between the germline ends. The CDR3 nucleotides read TGCGCCAGCAGGAGCGGGGAGGTGAACACTGAAGCTTTCTTT. It specifies CASRSGEVNTEAFF.

V and J are TRBV6-5 and TRBJ1-3, with a tentative D call TRBD1 (5 bases). Germline assignment: CDR1 MNHEY and CDR2 SVGAGI. The germline V and J ends were trimmed by 0 bases and 1 base, with 10 bases remaining between them. This CDR3 spans 16 amino acids. The CDR3 region is CASSYSAGLSGNTIYF. The CDR3 DNA sequence: TGTGCCAGCAGTTACTCGGCAGGGCTATCTGGAAACACCATATATTTT.

The gene calls are TRBV14 and TRBJ2-5; TRBD1 aligns across 9 bases. The V and J ends lost 2 bases and 4 bases, in that order; junction bases with no gene match: 14. Germline CDR1 SGHDN, CDR2 FVKESK. The CDR3 covers 18 residues. CDR3 residues: CASSQRRPRDRVPETQYF. CDR3 in DNA: TGTGCCAGCAGCCAAAGACGTCCCCGGGACAGGGTTCCAGAGACCCAGTACTTC.

The chain joins TRBV5-1 to TRBJ2-3; 7 bases line up with TRBD1. The CDR3 totals 16 residues. Germline CDR1 reads SGHRS; CDR2 reads YFSETQ. V shed 4 bases, J shed 8 bases, and the junction held 16 bases outside the gene matches. CDR3 protein: CASSPKTGLLVITQYF. The CDR3 DNA reads as TGCGCCAGCAGCCCGAAGACAGGGCTTCTTGTTATTACGCAGTATTTT.

The genes are TRBV7-9 and TRBJ1-2; D gene unclear. Germline lookup yields CDR1 SEHNR and CDR2 FQNEAQ (reference sequence). V gave up 5 bases and J gave up 7 bases, with 11 bases separating them. CDR3 size: 12 residues. The CDR3 region is CASSGSDGGYTF. The CDR3 bases are TGTGCCAGCAGCGGTAGCGACGGTGGCTACACCTTC.